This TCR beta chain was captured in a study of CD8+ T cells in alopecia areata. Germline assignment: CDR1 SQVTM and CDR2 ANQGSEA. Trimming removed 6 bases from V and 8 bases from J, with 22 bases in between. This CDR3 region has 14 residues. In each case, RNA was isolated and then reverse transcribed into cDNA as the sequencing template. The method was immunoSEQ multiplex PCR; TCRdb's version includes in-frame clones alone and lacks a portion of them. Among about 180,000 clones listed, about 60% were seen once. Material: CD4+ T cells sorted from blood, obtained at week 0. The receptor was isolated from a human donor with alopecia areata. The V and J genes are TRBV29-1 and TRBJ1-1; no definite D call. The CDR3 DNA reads TGCAGCGTGGTAGGGATCCGCACCTCTTCAGAAGCTTTCTTT. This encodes CSVVGIRTSSEAFF.